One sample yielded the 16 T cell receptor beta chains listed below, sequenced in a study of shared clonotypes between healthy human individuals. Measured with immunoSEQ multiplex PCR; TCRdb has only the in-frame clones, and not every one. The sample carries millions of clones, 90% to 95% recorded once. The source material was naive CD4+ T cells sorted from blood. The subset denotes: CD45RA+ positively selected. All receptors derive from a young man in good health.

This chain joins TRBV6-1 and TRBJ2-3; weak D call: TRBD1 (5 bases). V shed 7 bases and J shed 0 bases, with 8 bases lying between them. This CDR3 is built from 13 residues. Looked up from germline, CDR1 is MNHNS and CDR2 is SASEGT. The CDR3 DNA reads TGTGCCAGCAATCAGGGCAGCACAGATACGCAGTATTTT. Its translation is CASNQGSTDTQYF.

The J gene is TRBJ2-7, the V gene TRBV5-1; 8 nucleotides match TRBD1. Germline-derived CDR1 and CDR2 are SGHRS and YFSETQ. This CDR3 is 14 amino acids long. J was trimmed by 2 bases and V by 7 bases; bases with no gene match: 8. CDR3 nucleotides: TGCGCCAGCGCCCGGGGGACAGGCCCCTACGAGCAGTACTTC. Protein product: CASARGTGPYEQYF.

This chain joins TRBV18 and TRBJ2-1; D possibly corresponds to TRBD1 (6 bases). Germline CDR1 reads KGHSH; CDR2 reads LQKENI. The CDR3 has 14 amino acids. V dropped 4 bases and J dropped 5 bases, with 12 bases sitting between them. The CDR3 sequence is CASSQDRLNNEQFF. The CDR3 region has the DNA TGTGCCAGCTCACAAGACAGGTTAAACAATGAGCAGTTCTTC.

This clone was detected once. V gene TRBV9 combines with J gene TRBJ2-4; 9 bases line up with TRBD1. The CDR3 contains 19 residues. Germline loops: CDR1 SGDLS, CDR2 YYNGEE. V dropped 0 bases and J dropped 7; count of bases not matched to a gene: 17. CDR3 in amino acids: CASSVGVGDRGLPENIQYF. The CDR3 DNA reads TGTGCCAGCAGCGTAGGAGTAGGAGACAGGGGGTTACCGGAGAACATTCAGTACTTC.

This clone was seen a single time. The CDR3 loop is CASSISGVSATGELFF. The DNA for the CDR3 is TGTGCCAGCAGTATTAGCGGGGTCTCTGCGACAGGGGAGCTGTTTTTT. V is TRBV27 and J is TRBJ2-2; 8 bases align to TRBD2. V lost 5 bases and J lost 8; bases outside the gene matches: 13. Germline values: CDR1 MNHEY, CDR2 SMNVEV (reference sequence). This CDR3 is 16 amino acids long.

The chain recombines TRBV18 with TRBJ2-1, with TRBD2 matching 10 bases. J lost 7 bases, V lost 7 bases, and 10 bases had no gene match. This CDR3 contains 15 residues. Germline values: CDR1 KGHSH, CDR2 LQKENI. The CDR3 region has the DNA TGTGCCAGCTTCTTAGGACTAGCGGCAGGGAATGAGCAGTTCTTC. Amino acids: CASFLGLAAGNEQFF.

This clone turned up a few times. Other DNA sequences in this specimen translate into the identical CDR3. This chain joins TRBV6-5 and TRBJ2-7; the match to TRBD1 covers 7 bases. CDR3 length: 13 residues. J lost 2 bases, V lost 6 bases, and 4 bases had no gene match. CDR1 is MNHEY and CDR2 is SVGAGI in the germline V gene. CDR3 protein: CASSPGQPYEQYF. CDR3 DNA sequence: TGTGCCAGCAGCCCGGGACAGCCCTACGAGCAGTACTTC.

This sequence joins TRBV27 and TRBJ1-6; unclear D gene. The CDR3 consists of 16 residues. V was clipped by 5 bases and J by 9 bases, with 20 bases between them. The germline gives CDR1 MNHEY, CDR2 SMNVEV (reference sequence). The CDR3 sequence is CASSPNSKIFGSPLHF. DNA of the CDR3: TGTGCCAGCAGTCCTAACTCGAAAATCTTTGGTTCACCCCTCCACTTT.

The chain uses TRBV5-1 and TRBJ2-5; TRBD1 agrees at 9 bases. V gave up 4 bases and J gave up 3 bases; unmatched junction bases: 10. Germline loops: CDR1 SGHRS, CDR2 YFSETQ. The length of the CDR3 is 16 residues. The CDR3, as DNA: TGCGCCAGCAGCCCCGGACCTAGGGACAGGGAAGAGACCCAGTACTTC. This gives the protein CASSPGPRDREETQYF. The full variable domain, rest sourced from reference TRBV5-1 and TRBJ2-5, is KAGVTQTPRYLIKTRGQQVTLSCSPISGHRSVSWYQQTPGQGLQFLFEYFSETQRNKGNFPGRFSGRQFSNSRSEMNVSTLELGDSALYLCASSPGPRDREETQYFGPGTRLLVL.

This chain's CDR3 is CASSAGTVNNQPQHF. The CDR3 DNA reads as TGTGCCAGCAGCGCTGGGACGGTTAACAATCAGCCCCAGCATTTT. The chain links TRBV6-1 to TRBJ1-5; possible D gene TRBD1, 5 bases. This CDR3 has 15 residues. Germline loops: CDR1 MNHNS, CDR2 SASEGT. The germline V and J ends were trimmed by 6 bases and 3 bases, with 15 bases remaining between them.

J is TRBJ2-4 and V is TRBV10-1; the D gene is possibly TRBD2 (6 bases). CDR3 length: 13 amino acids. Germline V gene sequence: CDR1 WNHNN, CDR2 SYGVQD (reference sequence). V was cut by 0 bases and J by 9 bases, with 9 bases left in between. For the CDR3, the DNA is TGCGCCAGCAGTGAGTCGCCCGGGAGCATTCAGTACTTC. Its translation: CASSESPGSIQYF.

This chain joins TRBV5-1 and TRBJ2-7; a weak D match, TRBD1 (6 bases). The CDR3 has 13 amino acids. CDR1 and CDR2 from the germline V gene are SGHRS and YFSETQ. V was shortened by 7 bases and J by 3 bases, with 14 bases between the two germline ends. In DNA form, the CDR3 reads TGCGCCAGCCGCCGACAGGCGAGCTACGAGCAGTACTTC. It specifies CASRRQASYEQYF.

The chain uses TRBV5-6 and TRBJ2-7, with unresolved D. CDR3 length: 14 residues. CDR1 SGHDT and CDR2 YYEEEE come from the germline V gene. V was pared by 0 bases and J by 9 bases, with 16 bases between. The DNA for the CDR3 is TGTGCCAGCAGCTTGGATACCCTAGTAGGAGTGCAGTACTTC. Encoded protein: CASSLDTLVGVQYF.

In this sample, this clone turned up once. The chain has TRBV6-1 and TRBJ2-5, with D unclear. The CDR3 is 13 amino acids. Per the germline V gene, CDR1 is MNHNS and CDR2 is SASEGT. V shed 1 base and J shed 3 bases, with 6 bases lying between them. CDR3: CASSEVKKETQYF. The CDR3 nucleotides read TGTGCCAGCAGTGAAGTCAAAAAAGAGACCCAGTACTTC.

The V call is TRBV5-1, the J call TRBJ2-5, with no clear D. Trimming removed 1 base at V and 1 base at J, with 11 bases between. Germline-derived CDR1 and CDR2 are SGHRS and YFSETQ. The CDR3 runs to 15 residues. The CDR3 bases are TGCGCCAGCAGCTTGTCCAACCCGAGCCAAGAGACCCAGTACTTC. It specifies CASSLSNPSQETQYF.

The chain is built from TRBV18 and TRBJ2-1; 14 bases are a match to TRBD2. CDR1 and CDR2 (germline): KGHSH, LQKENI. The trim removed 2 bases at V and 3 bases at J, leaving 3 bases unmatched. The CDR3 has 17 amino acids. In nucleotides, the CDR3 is TGTGCCAGCTCACCAGGGACTAGCGGGAGCAACTACAATGAGCAGTTCTTC. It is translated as CASSPGTSGSNYNEQFF.